What follows is one TCR beta chain and its context. The data stem from a study of blood T cells in healthy people across ages. Alongside a J-beta primer mix, a sample-barcoded 5' primer served in a second PCR lasting about 7 to 11 cycles. TCRdb re-called the 5' RACE reads through MiXCR, storing one row per CDR3 protein. Found here are about a million distinct CDR3 sequences, 45% to 50% of them singletons; the top ten hold under 15%. V trimming: 5 bases; J trimming: 3 bases; junction bases outside the gene matches: 8. Germline CDR1 and CDR2: SGHRS and YFSETQ. The CDR3 loop spans 14 amino acids. Sequenced: blood. This receptor was obtained from a young man in good health. The chain couples TRBV5-1 to TRBJ2-7; TRBD1 agrees at 7 bases. CDR3 region: CASRQQGDSYEQYF. The CDR3 DNA reads as TGCGCCAGCAGACAGCAGGGGGATAGCTACGAGCAGTACTTC.